The clone carrying this T cell receptor beta chain has only one observation. Original handling: Counts of nucleated cells, estimated from reference gene primer amplification, were obtained. Clones were read by immunoSEQ multiplex PCR, and TCRdb kept only the in-frame ones, dropping some. Clone size and V and J calls were adopted from that table, with D and trimming inferred from the DNA. In the table there are under 300,000 clones, around 90% of which are singletons. The sample belongs to a study of blood T cell repertoires in COVID-19. On the study more broadly: Material from acute and convalescent COVID-19 was sourced from the United States, Italy and Spain. The analysed material was cDNA or gDNA that came from T cells, B-cell-depleted T cells, or PBMCs.

Trimming pared 1 base from V and 2 bases from J, leaving 9 bases between. The CDR3 runs to 15 residues. Germline loops: CDR1 PRHDT, CDR2 FYEKMQ (reference sequence). The sequence came from a man aged 60 to 75 who had recovered from COVID-19. The specimen was peripheral blood. The chain carries TRBV13 and TRBJ1-3; a weak D match, TRBD1 (5 bases). The CDR3 is CASSLEGLTGNTIYF. The CDR3 bases are TGTGCCAGCAGCTTAGAGGGGCTTACTGGAAACACCATATATTTT. The whole variable domain, remainder taken from reference TRBV13 and TRBJ1-3, is AAGVIQSPRHLIKEKRETATLKCYPIPRHDTVYWYQQGPGQDPQFLISFYEKMQSDKGSIPDRFSAQQFSDYHSELNMSSLELGDSALYFCASSLEGLTGNTIYFGEGSWLTVV.